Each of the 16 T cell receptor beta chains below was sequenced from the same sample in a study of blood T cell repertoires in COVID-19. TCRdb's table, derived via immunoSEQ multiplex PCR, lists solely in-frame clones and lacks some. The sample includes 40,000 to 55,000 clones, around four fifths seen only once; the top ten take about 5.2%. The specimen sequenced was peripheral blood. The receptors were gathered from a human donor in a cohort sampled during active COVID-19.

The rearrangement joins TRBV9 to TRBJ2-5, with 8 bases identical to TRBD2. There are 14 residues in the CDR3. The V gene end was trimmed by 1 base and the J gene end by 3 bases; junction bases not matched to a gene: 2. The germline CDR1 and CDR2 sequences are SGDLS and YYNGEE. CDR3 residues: CASSVHGGEETQYF. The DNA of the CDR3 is TGTGCCAGCAGCGTACACGGGGGGGAAGAGACCCAGTACTTC.

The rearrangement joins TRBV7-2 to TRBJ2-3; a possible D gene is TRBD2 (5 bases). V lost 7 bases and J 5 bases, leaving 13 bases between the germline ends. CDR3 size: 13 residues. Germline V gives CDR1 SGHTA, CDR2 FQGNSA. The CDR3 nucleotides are TGTGCCAGCACCCCCCCGGGGTTAGATACGCAGTATTTT. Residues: CASTPPGLDTQYF.

The chain's CDR3 is CASYNGQWNTEAFF. CDR3 coding DNA: TGTGCCAGTTACAATGGACAGTGGAACACTGAAGCTTTCTTT. This chain joins TRBV19 and TRBJ1-1; TRBD1 might be the D (6 bases). Trimming removed 8 bases from V and 1 base from J, with 14 bases in between. The V gene's germline CDR1 is LNHDA and CDR2 SQIVND (reference sequence). This CDR3 is built from 14 residues. Full variable domain (rest looked up from reference TRBV19 and TRBJ1-1): DGGITQSPKYLFRKEGQNVTLSCEQNLNHDAMYWYRQDPGQGLRLIYYSQIVNDFQKGDIAEGYSVSREKKESFPLTVTSAQKNPTAFYLCASYNGQWNTEAFFGQGTRLTVV.

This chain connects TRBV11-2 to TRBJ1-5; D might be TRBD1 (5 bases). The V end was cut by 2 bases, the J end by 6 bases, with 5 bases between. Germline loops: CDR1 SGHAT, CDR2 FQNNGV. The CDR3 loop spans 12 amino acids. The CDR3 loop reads CASSLQGQPQHF. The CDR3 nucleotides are TGTGCCAGCAGCTTACAGGGTCAGCCCCAGCATTTT.

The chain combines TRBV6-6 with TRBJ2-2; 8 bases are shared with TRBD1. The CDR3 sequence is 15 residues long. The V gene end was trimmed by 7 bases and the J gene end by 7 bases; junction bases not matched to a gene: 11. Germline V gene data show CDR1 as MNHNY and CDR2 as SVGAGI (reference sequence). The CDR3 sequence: CASNGQGGGGGELFF. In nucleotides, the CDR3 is TGTGCCAGCAATGGACAGGGTGGGGGAGGCGGGGAGCTGTTTTTT.

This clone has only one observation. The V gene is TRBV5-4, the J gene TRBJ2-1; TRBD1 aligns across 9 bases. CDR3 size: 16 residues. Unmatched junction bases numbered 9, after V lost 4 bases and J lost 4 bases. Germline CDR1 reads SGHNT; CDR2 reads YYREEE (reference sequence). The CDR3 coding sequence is TGTGCCAGCAGCATCGGTGGACAGGGGACATACAATGAGCAGTTCTTC. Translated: CASSIGGQGTYNEQFF.

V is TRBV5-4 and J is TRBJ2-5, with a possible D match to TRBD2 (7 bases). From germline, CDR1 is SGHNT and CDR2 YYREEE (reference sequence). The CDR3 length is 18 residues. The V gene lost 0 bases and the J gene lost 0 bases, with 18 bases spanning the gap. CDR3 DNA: TGTGCCAGCAGCTTGGAGGGGAGGCGGGGGCCTAACCAAGAGACCCAGTACTTC. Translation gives CASSLEGRRGPNQETQYF.

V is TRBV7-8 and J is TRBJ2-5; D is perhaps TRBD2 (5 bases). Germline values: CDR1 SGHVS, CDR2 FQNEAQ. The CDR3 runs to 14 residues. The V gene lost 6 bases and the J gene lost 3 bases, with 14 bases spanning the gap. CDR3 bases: TGTGCCAGCAGTCTATCGGAGGTAGAAGAGACCCAGTACTTC. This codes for CASSLSEVEETQYF.

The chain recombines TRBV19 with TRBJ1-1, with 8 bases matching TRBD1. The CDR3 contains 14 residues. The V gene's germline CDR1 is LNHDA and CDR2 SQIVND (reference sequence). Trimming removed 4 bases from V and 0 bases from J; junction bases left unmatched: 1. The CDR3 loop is CASSRQGLNTEAFF. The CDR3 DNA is TGTGCCAGTAGTAGACAGGGGTTGAACACTGAAGCTTTCTTT.

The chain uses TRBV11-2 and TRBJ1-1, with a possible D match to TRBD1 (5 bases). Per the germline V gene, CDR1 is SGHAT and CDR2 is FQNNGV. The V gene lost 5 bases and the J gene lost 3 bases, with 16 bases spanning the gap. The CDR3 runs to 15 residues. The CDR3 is CASSIVRGKHTEAFF. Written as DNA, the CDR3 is TGTGCCAGCAGCATCGTCCGGGGGAAACACACTGAAGCTTTCTTT.

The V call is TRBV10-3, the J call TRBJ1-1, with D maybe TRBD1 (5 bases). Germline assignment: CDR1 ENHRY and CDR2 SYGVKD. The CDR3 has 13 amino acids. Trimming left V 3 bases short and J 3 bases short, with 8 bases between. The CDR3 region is CAISDWGDTEAFF. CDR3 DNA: TGTGCCATCAGTGATTGGGGGGACACTGAAGCTTTCTTT.

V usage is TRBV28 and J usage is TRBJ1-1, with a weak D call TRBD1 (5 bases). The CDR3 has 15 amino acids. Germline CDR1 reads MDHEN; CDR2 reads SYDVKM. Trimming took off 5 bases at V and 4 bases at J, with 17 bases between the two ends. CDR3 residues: CASSPWQGLGTEAFF. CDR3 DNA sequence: TGTGCCAGCAGTCCTTGGCAGGGACTGGGCACTGAAGCTTTCTTT.

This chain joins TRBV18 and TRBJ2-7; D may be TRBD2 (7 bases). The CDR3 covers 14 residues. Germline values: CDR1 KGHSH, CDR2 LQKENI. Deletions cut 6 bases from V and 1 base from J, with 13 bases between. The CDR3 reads CASSTGGRSYEQYF. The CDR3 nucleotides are TGTGCCAGCTCGACGGGGGGCCGTTCCTACGAGCAGTACTTC.

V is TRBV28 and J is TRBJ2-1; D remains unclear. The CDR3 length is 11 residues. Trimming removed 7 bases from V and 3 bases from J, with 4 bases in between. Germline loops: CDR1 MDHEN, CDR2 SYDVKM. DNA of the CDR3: TGTGCCAGCAACTACTACAATGAGCAGTTCTTC. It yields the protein CASNYYNEQFF.

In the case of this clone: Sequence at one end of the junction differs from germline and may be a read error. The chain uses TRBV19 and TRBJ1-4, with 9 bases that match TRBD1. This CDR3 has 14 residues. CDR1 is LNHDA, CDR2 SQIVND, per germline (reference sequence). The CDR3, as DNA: TGTGTCAGTAGAAGGGACAGGGTTCGGGAAAAACTGTTTTTT. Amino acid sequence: CVSRRDRVREKLFF.

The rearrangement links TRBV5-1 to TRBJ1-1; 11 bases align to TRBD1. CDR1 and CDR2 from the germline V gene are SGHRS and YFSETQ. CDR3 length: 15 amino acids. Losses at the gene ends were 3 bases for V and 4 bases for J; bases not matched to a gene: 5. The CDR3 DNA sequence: TGCGCCAGCAGCTGGACAGGGGGCCTGGGCACTGAAGCTTTCTTT. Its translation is CASSWTGGLGTEAFF.